This T cell receptor beta chain was captured in a study of blood T cells in healthy people across ages. Study-wide results and limits: Those diversity estimates obtained from one million T cells were thought to be underestimates.

For the second PCR, which ran for roughly 6 to 12 cycles, a sample-barcoded 5' primer and a J-beta primer mix were used. TCRdb analysed the 5' RACE reads with MiXCR anew, one entry per CDR3 protein. The sample has around 870,000 distinct CDR3 sequences; less than 35% are singletons. V was cut by 0 bases and J by 1 base, with 10 bases left in between. Looked up from germline, CDR1 is MNHEY and CDR2 is SVGAGI. This CDR3 has 16 amino acids. A note on this clonotype: The antigen is unknown.

This sequence was found in a woman of 80 years or more in good health. The sequencing input was blood. This chain connects TRBV6-5 to TRBJ2-1; TRBD2 is a possible D gene (5 bases). For the CDR3, the DNA is TGTGCCAGCAGTTACTCGTTCCAGCGGTCCTACAATGAGCAGTTCTTC. Amino acid sequence: CASSYSFQRSYNEQFF.